These 24 T cell receptor beta chains came from one sample sequenced in a study of CD8 T cells in ankylosing spondylitis. TCRdb itself ran the 5' RACE reads through MiXCR, one entry per CDR3 protein. The sample has about 220,000 distinct CDR3 sequences; approximately 24% are singletons. What was sequenced was blood, either unsorted or a sorted T cell fraction (not recorded which). The receptors come from a male donor with ankylosing spondylitis or in good health (not recorded which).

V gene TRBV7-2 combines with J gene TRBJ2-7; 9 bases map to TRBD2. Germline V gene data show CDR1 as SGHTA and CDR2 as FQGNSA. CDR3 length: 15 residues. With 1 base clipped from V and 7 bases from J, the junction kept 8 bases outside the gene matches. CDR3 bases: TGTGCCAGCAGCTTAGGAGCGGGAGGTCCTCGGGAGCAGTACTTC. Amino acid sequence: CASSLGAGGPREQYF.

This clonotype came up many times. The rearrangement joins TRBV20-1 to TRBJ1-3; D remains ambiguous. The CDR3 contains 15 residues. CDR1 DFQATT and CDR2 SNEGSKA come from the germline V gene (reference sequence). The ends were cut back, 1 base at V and 0 bases at J, with 10 bases in the middle. The CDR3 DNA reads TGCAGTGCTAGAGGGATCCCAAGCTCTGGAAACACCATATATTTT. It translates to CSARGIPSSGNTIYF.

The chain is built from TRBV20-1 and TRBJ2-1; tentatively, D is TRBD2 (5 bases). Germline CDR1 and CDR2: DFQATT and SNEGSKA (reference sequence). The CDR3 consists of 13 residues. Trimming left V 3 bases short and J 3 bases short, with 9 bases between. The CDR3 spells CSASFGNYNEQFF. The CDR3 DNA sequence: TGCAGTGCTAGCTTCGGGAACTACAATGAGCAGTTCTTC.

This clonotype was observed a few times. V is TRBV5-5 and J is TRBJ1-2, with no clear D. Germline assignment: CDR1 SGHKS and CDR2 YYEKEE (reference sequence). The CDR3 runs 13 residues. The V gene lost 0 bases and the J gene lost 4 bases, with 7 bases spanning the gap. CDR3 sequence (DNA): TGTGCCAGCAGCTTGGAGGCAGTCTATGGCTACACCTTC. The encoded protein is CASSLEAVYGYTF.

This clonotype was observed a handful of times. The chain combines TRBV25-1 with TRBJ2-5; 8 bases fit TRBD2. The CDR3 length is 15 residues. The germline V gene encodes CDR1 MGHDK and CDR2 SYGVNS. With 2 bases clipped from V and 5 bases from J, the junction kept 7 bases outside the gene matches. The CDR3, as DNA: TGTGCCAGCAGTGAACCCCGGGGGGGGCACGAGACCCAGTACTTC. It yields the protein CASSEPRGGHETQYF.

The chain recombines TRBV10-1 with TRBJ2-7; no firm D call. Per the germline V gene, CDR1 is WNHNN and CDR2 is SYGVQD (reference sequence). Between the trimmed V and J ends, which lost 7 bases and 2 bases, there was a span of 9 bases. The CDR3 consists of 12 residues. The CDR3 loop reads CASKLIAYEQYF. The CDR3 nucleotides read TGCGCCAGCAAACTTATTGCCTACGAGCAGTACTTC.

In this sample, this clonotype turned up many times. The chain recombines TRBV7-2 with TRBJ2-3; D gene ambiguous. The CDR3 has 15 residues. The germline V gene has CDR1 SGHTA and CDR2 FQGNSA. Between the trimmed V and J ends, which lost 1 base and 2 bases, there was a span of 10 bases. The CDR3 DNA reads TGTGCCAGCAGCTTAGTTGGGCAGACCACAGATACGCAGTATTTT. Translating gives CASSLVGQTTDTQYF.

This clonotype has at least ten counts. V usage is TRBV3-1 and J usage is TRBJ2-7; D unresolved. Between the trimmed V and J ends, which lost 1 base and 3 bases, there was a span of 1 base. This CDR3 has 11 amino acids. CDR1 is LGHDT and CDR2 is YNNKEL in the germline V gene (reference sequence). CDR3 sequence: CASSQGYEQYF. The DNA of the CDR3 is TGTGCCAGCAGCCAAGGCTACGAGCAGTACTTC.

This clonotype was seen repeatedly, ten times or more. The chain employs TRBV7-3 and TRBJ2-2; TRBD1 aligns across 7 bases. In germline, CDR1 is SGHTA, CDR2 FQGTGA. The CDR3 spans 17 residues. The J segment lost 0 bases and the V segment lost 5 bases, leaving 9 bases of the junction unmatched. CDR3 nucleotide sequence: TGTGCCAGCAGCCCATTTGCTGGGACAGCGAACACCGGGGAGCTGTTTTTT. The encoded protein is CASSPFAGTANTGELFF.

This clonotype was counted many times. V and J are TRBV11-2 and TRBJ2-7; no firm D call. The CDR3 consists of 11 residues. In germline, CDR1 is SGHAT, CDR2 FQNNGV. The V gene lost 4 bases and the J gene lost 2 bases, with 3 bases spanning the gap. CDR3 bases: TGTGCCAGCAGCTCTCCCTACGAGCAGTACTTC. Protein product: CASSSPYEQYF.

This sequence joins TRBV15 and TRBJ1-6; D remains unclear. The germline CDR1 and CDR2 sequences are LNHNV and YYDKDF (reference sequence). The V gene lost 1 base and the J gene lost 8 bases, with 18 bases spanning the gap. The CDR3 has 17 residues. Here the CDR3 DNA reads TGTGCCACCAGCAGAGTCTTAGGCCTGGCGGGCGATTCACCCCTCCACTTT. It encodes CATSRVLGLAGDSPLHF.

V gene TRBV20-1 combines with J gene TRBJ2-5; 7 bases agree with TRBD2. The CDR3 is 13 amino acids. With V trimmed by 6 bases and J by 5 bases, 9 bases remained unmatched. Germline lookup yields CDR1 DFQATT and CDR2 SNEGSKA (reference sequence). Written as DNA, the CDR3 is TGCAGTGCCCTGGGGAGGGGTTTGGAGACCCAGTACTTC. It encodes CSALGRGLETQYF.

In its sample, this clonotype was seen many times. The V call is TRBV4-2, the J call TRBJ2-3, with D maybe TRBD2 (6 bases). In germline, CDR1 is LGHNA, CDR2 YNFKEQ. V dropped 1 base and J dropped 0 bases, with 8 bases sitting between them. CDR3 length equals 15 residues. CDR3 amino acids: CASSQAGSSTDTQYF. The CDR3 DNA sequence: TGTGCCAGCAGCCAAGCCGGGAGTAGCACAGATACGCAGTATTTT.

This clonotype showed up many times. The chain has TRBV4-1 and TRBJ1-6, with TRBD1 as a possible D gene (5 bases). This CDR3 has 15 amino acids. Germline CDR1 reads MGHRA; CDR2 reads YSYEKL. V was shortened by 1 base and J by 9 bases, with 13 bases between the two germline ends. CDR3 amino acids: CASSQVGTWSSPLHF. For the CDR3, the DNA is TGCGCCAGCAGCCAAGTCGGGACGTGGAGTTCACCCCTCCACTTT.

V gene TRBV20-1 combines with J gene TRBJ2-3; 9 bases are shared with TRBD2. V lost 6 bases and J lost 4; bases outside the gene matches: 11. CDR1 is DFQATT, CDR2 SNEGSKA, per germline (reference sequence). This CDR3 spans 15 amino acids. The CDR3 region has the DNA TGCAGTGCCACGAGGGGGACTAGCAACGCAGATACGCAGTATTTT. Translated, it gives CSATRGTSNADTQYF.

V gene TRBV29-1 combines with J gene TRBJ1-3; D gene ambiguous. Germline values: CDR1 SQVTM, CDR2 ANQGSEA. V lost 8 bases, J lost 0 bases, and 14 bases lay in between. The CDR3 sequence is 14 residues long. The DNA for the CDR3 is TGCAGCCCTAAGTCCAGTTCCTCTGGAAACACCATATATTTT. Residues: CSPKSSSSGNTIYF.

J is TRBJ2-7 and V is TRBV6-5; 13 bases fit TRBD2. The CDR3 runs 15 residues. The J segment lost 5 bases and the V segment lost 4 bases, leaving 5 bases of the junction unmatched. Germline CDR1 and CDR2: MNHEY and SVGAGI. The CDR3 DNA follows: TGTGCCAGCAGTTCACAGACTAGCGGGAGGCACGAGCAGTACTTC. Protein product: CASSSQTSGRHEQYF.

V is TRBV7-3 and J is TRBJ2-1, with 7 bases lining up with TRBD1. The CDR3 contains 15 residues. Trimming removed 5 bases from V and 1 base from J; junction bases left unmatched: 5. Germline loops: CDR1 SGHTA, CDR2 FQGTGA. The CDR3 region has the DNA TGTGCCAGCAGCCCCGGGACAGCGTCCTACAATGAGCAGTTCTTC. Translation gives CASSPGTASYNEQFF.

The chain recombines TRBV12-3 or TRBV12-4 with TRBJ2-2; D remains unclear. This CDR3 has 12 residues. V shed 5 bases and J shed 7 bases, with 8 bases lying between them. The DNA of the CDR3 is TGTGCCAGCAGTCGAAGTGGCGGGGAGCTGTTTTTT. Amino acids: CASSRSGGELFF.

This clonotype was detected ten times or more. The chain couples TRBV12-3 or TRBV12-4 to TRBJ2-1, with 7 bases aligning to TRBD2. V lost 3 bases to trimming and J lost 9 bases; unmatched junction nucleotides: 5. The CDR3 has 13 amino acids. This CDR3 is CASSFAGDGEQFF. The DNA for the CDR3 is TGTGCCAGCAGTTTTGCGGGAGACGGTGAGCAGTTCTTC.

This clonotype came up many times. This chain uses TRBV9 with TRBJ2-7; TRBD1 or TRBD2 may be the D gene (5 bases each). The V end was cut by 3 bases, the J end by 2 bases, with 15 bases between. Germline-derived CDR1 and CDR2 are SGDLS and YYNGEE. This CDR3 region has 15 residues. CDR3 loop: CASSANYEGPYEQYF. CDR3 coding DNA: TGTGCCAGCAGCGCAAACTACGAGGGGCCCTACGAGCAGTACTTC.

The gene calls are TRBV11-2 and TRBJ2-3, with unresolved D. The CDR3 runs 13 residues. Between the trimmed V and J ends, which lost 6 bases and 4 bases, there was a span of 11 bases. Germline values: CDR1 SGHAT, CDR2 FQNNGV. CDR3 amino acids: CASSQPLPDTQYF. For the CDR3, the DNA is TGTGCCAGCAGTCAGCCACTCCCAGATACGCAGTATTTT.

This clonotype was seen repeatedly, ten times or more. The rearrangement links TRBV5-1 to TRBJ2-5; D remains unclear. The CDR3 consists of 15 residues. The germline V and J ends were trimmed by 0 bases and 0 bases, with 9 bases remaining between them. Germline values: CDR1 SGHRS, CDR2 YFSETQ. CDR3 protein: CASSLVGSYQETQYF. CDR3 DNA: TGCGCCAGCAGCTTGGTCGGCAGCTACCAAGAGACCCAGTACTTC.

In its sample, this clonotype was seen a few times. CDR3 nucleotides: TGCGCCAGCAGCTTGGATCAGGGGAGCAACGAGCAGTACTTC. Amino acid sequence: CASSLDQGSNEQYF. The chain employs TRBV5-1 and TRBJ2-7, with D possibly TRBD1 on 6 matching bases. This CDR3 region has 14 residues. V was cut by 0 bases and J by 5 bases, with 12 bases left in between. CDR1 is SGHRS, CDR2 YFSETQ, per germline.